The present TCR beta chain was sequenced within a study of early T cells in non-severe SARS-CoV-2 infection. Study-level information: RNA in bulk from unsorted whole blood was sequenced, and chains were unpaired.

Attachment of unique molecular identifiers was made to individual cDNA molecules. TCRdb recomputed calls from the 5' RACE reads with MiXCR, one row per CDR3 protein. The sample lists 55,000 to 65,000 distinct CDR3 sequences; over 7.5% were seen once. The table lists this clonotype with a few counts. The sample consisted of whole blood. The sequence was collected from an adult who was a healthcare worker with PCR-confirmed SARS-CoV-2 infection or an uninfected control (not recorded which).

The CDR3 reads CASSLGVSSGANVLTF. In DNA, the CDR3 is TGTGCCAGCAGCTTAGGGGTCTCCTCTGGGGCCAACGTCCTGACTTTC. This chain connects TRBV13 to TRBJ2-6; no definite D call. The CDR3 contains 16 residues. The germline V and J ends were trimmed by 0 bases and 0 bases, with 6 bases remaining between them. Germline CDR1 and CDR2: PRHDT and FYEKMQ (reference sequence).